Given below is one T cell receptor beta chain in context. The antigen is unknown. Germline V CDR1 and CDR2: MDHEN, SYDVKM. The CDR3 length is 14 residues. V dropped 1 base and J dropped 7 bases, with 10 bases sitting between them. Libraries were prepared by immunoSEQ multiplex PCR; TCRdb keeps only in-frame clonotypes and omits some of them. The data contain hundreds of thousands of clones, about 80% of them singletons. These data belong to a study of shared clonotypes between healthy human individuals. Study conclusions and caveats: Memory subsets generally showed lower estimated richness than naive subsets.

The gene calls are TRBV28 and TRBJ2-2; D possibly corresponds to TRBD1 (6 bases). This TCR derives from a woman younger than 45 in good health. The sample taken for sequencing was memory CD4+ T cells sorted from blood. Sample subset: CD45RA-negative fraction. CDR3 sequence: CASSLSPTGGELFF. The CDR3 DNA sequence: TGTGCCAGCAGTTTATCCCCGACAGGCGGGGAGCTGTTTTTT.